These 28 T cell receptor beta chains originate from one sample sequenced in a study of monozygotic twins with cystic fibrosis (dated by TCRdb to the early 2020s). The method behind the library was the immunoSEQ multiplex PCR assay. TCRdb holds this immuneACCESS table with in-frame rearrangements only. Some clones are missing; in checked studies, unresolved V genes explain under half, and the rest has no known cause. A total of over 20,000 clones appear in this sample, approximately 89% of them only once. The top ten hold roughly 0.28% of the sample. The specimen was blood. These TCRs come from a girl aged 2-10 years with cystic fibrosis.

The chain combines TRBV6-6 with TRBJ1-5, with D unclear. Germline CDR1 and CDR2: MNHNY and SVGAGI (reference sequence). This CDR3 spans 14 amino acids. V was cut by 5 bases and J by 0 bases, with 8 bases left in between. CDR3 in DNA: TGTGCCAGCAGTGTCGGAAGTAGCAATCAGCCCCAGCATTTT. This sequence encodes CASSVGSSNQPQHF.

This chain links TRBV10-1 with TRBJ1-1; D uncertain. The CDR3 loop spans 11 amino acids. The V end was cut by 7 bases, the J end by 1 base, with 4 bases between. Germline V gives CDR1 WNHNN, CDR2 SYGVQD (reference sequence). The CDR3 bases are TGCGCCAGCAAAAGGAACACTGAAGCTTTCTTT. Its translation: CASKRNTEAFF.

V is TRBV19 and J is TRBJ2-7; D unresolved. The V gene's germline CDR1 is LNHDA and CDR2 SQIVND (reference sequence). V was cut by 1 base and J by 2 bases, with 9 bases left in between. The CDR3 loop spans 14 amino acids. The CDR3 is CASSIGVLPYEQYF. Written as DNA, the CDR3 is TGTGCCAGTAGTATAGGGGTCCTCCCCTACGAGCAGTACTTC. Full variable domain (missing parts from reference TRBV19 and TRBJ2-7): DGGITQSPKYLFRKEGQNVTLSCEQNLNHDAMYWYRQDPGQGLRLIYYSQIVNDFQKGDIAEGYSVSREKKESFPLTVTSAQKNPTAFYLCASSIGVLPYEQYFGPGTRLTVT.

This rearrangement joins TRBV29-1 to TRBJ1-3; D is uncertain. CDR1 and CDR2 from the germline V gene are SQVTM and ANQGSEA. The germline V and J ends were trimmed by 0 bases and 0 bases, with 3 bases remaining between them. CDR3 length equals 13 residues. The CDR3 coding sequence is TGCAGCGTTGAAGAGTCCTCTGGAAACACCATATATTTT. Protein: CSVEESSGNTIYF.

The CDR3 sequence is CASSPRMADTQYF. For the CDR3, the DNA is TGTGCCAGCAGCCCGCGTATGGCAGATACGCAGTATTTT. V is TRBV11-2 and J is TRBJ2-3; D unresolved. V was trimmed by 5 bases and J by 4 bases, leaving 10 bases between them. Germline V lookup: CDR1 SGHAT, CDR2 FQNNGV. The length of the CDR3 is 13 residues. The complete variable domain, with remaining parts taken from reference TRBV11-2 and TRBJ2-3, reads EAGVAQSPRYKIIEKRQSVAFWCNPISGHATLYWYQQILGQGPKLLIQFQNNGVVDDSQLPKDRFSAERLKGVDSTLKIQPAKLEDSAVYLCASSPRMADTQYFGPGTRLTVL.

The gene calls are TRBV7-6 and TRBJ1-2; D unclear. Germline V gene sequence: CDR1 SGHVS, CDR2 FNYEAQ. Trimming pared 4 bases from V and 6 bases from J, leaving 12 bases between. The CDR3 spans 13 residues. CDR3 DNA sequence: TGTGCCAGCAGCTCGCGGGGTTTTGATGGCTACACCTTC. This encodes CASSSRGFDGYTF.

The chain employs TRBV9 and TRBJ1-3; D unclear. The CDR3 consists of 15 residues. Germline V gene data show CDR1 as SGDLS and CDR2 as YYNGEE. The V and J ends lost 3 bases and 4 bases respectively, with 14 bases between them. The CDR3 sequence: CASSARSFAGNTIYF. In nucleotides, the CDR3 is TGTGCCAGCAGCGCAAGGTCTTTTGCCGGAAACACCATATATTTT.

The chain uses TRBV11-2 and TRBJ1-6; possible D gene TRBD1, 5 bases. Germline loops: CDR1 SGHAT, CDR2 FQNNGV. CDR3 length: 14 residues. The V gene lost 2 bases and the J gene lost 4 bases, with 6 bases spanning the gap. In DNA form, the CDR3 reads TGTGCCAGCAGCTTACCAGGGTATAATTCACCCCTCCACTTT. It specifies CASSLPGYNSPLHF. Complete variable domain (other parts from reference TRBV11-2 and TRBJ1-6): EAGVAQSPRYKIIEKRQSVAFWCNPISGHATLYWYQQILGQGPKLLIQFQNNGVVDDSQLPKDRFSAERLKGVDSTLKIQPAKLEDSAVYLCASSLPGYNSPLHFGNGTRLTVT.

CDR3: CASSRGQTYQETQYF. The CDR3 DNA follows: TGCGCCAGCAGCCGGGGACAAACCTACCAAGAGACCCAGTACTTC. V gene TRBV4-3 combines with J gene TRBJ2-5; the D gene is possibly TRBD1 (6 bases). V lost 4 bases and J lost 0, with 12 bases in between. The CDR3 runs to 15 residues. CDR1 is LGHNA and CDR2 is YSLEER in the germline V gene.

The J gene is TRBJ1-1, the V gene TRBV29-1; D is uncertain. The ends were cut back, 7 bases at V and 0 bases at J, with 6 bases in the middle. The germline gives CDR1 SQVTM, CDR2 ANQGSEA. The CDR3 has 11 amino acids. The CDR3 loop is CSATLNTEAFF. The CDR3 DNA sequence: TGCAGCGCGACATTGAACACTGAAGCTTTCTTT.

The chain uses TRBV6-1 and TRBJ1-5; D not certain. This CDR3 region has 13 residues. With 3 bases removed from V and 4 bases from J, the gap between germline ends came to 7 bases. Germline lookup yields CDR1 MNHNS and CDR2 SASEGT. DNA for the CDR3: TGTGCCAGCAGTGATACACTGAATCAGCCCCAGCATTTT. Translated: CASSDTLNQPQHF.

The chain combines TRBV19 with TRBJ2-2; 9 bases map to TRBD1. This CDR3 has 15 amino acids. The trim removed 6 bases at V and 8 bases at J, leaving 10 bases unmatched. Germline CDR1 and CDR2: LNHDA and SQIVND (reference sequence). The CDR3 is CASRILGTGKGELFF. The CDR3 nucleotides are TGTGCCAGTAGAATTTTAGGGACAGGGAAGGGGGAGCTGTTTTTT.

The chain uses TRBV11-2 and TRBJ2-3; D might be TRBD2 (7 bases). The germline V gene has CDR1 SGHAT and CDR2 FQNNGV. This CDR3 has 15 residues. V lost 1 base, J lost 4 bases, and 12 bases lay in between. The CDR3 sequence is CASSLVRGGADTQYF. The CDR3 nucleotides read TGTGCCAGCAGCTTAGTAAGGGGGGGTGCAGATACGCAGTATTTT.

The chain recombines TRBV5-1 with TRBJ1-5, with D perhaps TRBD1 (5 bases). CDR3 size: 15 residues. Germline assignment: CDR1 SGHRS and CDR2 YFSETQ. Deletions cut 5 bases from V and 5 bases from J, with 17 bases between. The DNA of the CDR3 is TGCGCCAGCAGACCCAACGACAGAGTCGATCAGCCCCAGCATTTT. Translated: CASRPNDRVDQPQHF. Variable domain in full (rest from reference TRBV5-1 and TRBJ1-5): KAGVTQTPRYLIKTRGQQVTLSCSPISGHRSVSWYQQTPGQGLQFLFEYFSETQRNKGNFPGRFSGRQFSNSRSEMNVSTLELGDSALYLCASRPNDRVDQPQHFGDGTRLSIL.

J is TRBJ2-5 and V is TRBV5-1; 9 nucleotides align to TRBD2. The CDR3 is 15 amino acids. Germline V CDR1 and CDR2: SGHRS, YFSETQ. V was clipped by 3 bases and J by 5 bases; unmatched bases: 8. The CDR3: CASSYGLAGWETQYF. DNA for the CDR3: TGCGCCAGCAGCTACGGTCTAGCGGGGTGGGAGACCCAGTACTTC. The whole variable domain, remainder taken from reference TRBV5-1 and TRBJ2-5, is KAGVTQTPRYLIKTRGQQVTLSCSPISGHRSVSWYQQTPGQGLQFLFEYFSETQRNKGNFPGRFSGRQFSNSRSEMNVSTLELGDSALYLCASSYGLAGWETQYFGPGTRLLVL.

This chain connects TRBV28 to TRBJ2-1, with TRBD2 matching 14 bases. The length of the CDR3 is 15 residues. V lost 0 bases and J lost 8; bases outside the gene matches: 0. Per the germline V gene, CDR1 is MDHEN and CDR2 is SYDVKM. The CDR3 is CASSLWTSGGDEQFF. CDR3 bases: TGTGCCAGCAGTTTATGGACTAGCGGGGGGGATGAGCAGTTCTTC.

In DNA, the CDR3 is TGTGCGGCCTCGAGGGGGGGGGCGAACTATGGCTACACCTTC. It codes for CAASRGGANYGYTF. The chain recombines TRBV6-5 with TRBJ1-2; D may be TRBD1 (6 bases). The germline gives CDR1 MNHEY, CDR2 SVGAGI. The CDR3 length is 14 residues.

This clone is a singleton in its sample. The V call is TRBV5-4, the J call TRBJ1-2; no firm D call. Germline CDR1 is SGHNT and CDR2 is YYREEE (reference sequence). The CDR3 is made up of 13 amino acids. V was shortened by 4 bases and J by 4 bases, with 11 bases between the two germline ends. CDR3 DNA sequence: TGTGCCAGCAGCGCCCCGACAACCTATGGCTACACCTTC. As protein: CASSAPTTYGYTF. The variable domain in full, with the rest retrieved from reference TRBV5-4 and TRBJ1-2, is ETGVTQSPTHLIKTRGQQVTLRCSSQSGHNTVSWYQQALGQGPQFIFQYYREEENGRGNFPPRFSGLQFPNYSSELNVNALELDDSALYLCASSAPTTYGYTFGSGTRLTVV.

CDR3 sequence reads: CASSEGQGVDGYTF. CDR3 sequence (DNA): TGTGCCAGCAGTGAAGGGCAGGGGGTGGATGGCTACACCTTC. V usage is TRBV6-1 and J usage is TRBJ1-2, with 7 bases lining up with TRBD1. Per germline, CDR1 MNHNS and CDR2 SASEGT. This CDR3 spans 14 amino acids. Trimming at V came to 1 base and at J to 6 bases, leaving 5 bases not matched to a gene.

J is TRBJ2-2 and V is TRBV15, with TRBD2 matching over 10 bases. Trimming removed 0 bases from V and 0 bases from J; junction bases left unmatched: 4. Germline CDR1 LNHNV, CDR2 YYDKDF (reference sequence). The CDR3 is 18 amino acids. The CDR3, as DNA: TGTGCCACCAGCAGAGACCGTGGACTAGCGGCGAACACCGGGGAGCTGTTTTTT. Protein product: CATSRDRGLAANTGELFF.

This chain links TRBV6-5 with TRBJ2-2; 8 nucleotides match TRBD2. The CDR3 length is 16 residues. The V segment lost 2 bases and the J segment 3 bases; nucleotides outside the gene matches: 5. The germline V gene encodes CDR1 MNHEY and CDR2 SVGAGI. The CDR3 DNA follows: TGTGCCAGCAGTTACCGCGGGGGGCCCGACACCGGGGAGCTGTTTTTT. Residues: CASSYRGGPDTGELFF.

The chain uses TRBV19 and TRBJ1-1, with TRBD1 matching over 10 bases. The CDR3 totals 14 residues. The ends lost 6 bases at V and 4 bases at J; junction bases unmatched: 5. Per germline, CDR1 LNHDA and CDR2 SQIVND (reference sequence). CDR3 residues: CASRGTGAGTEAFF. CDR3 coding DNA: TGTGCCAGTAGGGGGACAGGGGCGGGCACTGAAGCTTTCTTT.

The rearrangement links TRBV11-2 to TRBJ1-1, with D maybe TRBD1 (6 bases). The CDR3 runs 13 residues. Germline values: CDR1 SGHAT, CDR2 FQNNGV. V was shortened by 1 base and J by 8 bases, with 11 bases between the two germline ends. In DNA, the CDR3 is TGTGCCAGCAGCTTAGTGGGGACATTAGAAGCTTTCTTT. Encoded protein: CASSLVGTLEAFF.

CDR3 DNA: TGTGCCTGGAGGAGGACAGGGGGCAGCGAGCAGTACTTC. As protein: CAWRRTGGSEQYF. The V and J genes are TRBV30 and TRBJ2-7, with 11 bases identical to TRBD1. CDR3 length: 13 amino acids. V trimming: 3 bases; J trimming: 6 bases; junction bases outside the gene matches: 4. Germline V gene sequence: CDR1 GTSNPN, CDR2 SVGIG (reference sequence).

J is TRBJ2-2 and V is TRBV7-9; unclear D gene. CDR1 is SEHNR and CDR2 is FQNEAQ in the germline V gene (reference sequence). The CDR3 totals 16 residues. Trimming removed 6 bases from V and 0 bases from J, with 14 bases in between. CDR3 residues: CASSLWGPANTGELFF. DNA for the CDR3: TGTGCCAGCAGTCTTTGGGGTCCAGCGAACACCGGGGAGCTGTTTTTT.

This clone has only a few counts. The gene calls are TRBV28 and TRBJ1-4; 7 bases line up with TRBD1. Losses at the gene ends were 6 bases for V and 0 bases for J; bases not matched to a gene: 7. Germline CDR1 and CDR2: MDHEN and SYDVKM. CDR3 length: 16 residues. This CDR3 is CASSTGASPTNEKLFF. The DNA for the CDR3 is TGTGCCAGCAGCACAGGGGCCTCCCCAACTAATGAAAAACTGTTTTTT.

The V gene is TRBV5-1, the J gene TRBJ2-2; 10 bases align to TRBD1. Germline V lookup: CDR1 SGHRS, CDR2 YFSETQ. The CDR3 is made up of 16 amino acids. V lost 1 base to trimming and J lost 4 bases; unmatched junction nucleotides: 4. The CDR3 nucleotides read TGCGCCAGCAGCTTGCGGACAGGGGGTATCACCGGGGAGCTGTTTTTT. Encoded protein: CASSLRTGGITGELFF. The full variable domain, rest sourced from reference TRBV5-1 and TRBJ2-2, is KAGVTQTPRYLIKTRGQQVTLSCSPISGHRSVSWYQQTPGQGLQFLFEYFSETQRNKGNFPGRFSGRQFSNSRSEMNVSTLELGDSALYLCASSLRTGGITGELFFGEGSRLTVL.

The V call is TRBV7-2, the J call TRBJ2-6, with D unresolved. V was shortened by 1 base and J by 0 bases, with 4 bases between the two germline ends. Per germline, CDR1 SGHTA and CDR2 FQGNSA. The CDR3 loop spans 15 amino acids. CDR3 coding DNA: TGTGCCAGCAGCTTAGGGACCTCTGGGGCCAACGTCCTGACTTTC. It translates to CASSLGTSGANVLTF.